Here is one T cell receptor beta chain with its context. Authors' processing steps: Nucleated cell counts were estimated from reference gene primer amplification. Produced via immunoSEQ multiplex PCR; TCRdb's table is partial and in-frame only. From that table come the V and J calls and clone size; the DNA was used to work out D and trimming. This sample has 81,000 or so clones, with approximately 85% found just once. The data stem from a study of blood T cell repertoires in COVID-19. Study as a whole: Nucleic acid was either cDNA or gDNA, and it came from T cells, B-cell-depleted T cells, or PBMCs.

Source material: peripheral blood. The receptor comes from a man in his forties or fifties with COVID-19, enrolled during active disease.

The CDR3 loop reads CASSSGLAGSYEQYF. In nucleotides, the CDR3 is TGTGCCAGCAGCTCGGGACTAGCGGGATCCTACGAGCAGTACTTC. The chain is built from TRBV11-3 and TRBJ2-7, with 13 positions matching TRBD2. Per the germline V gene, CDR1 is SGHNT and CDR2 is YENEEA. Trimming removed 4 bases from V and 1 base from J; junction bases left unmatched: 1. This CDR3 has 15 amino acids.